Listed below are T cell receptor beta chains from one sample, sequenced in a study of blood T cell repertoires in COVID-19. Clones were sequenced by immunoSEQ multiplex PCR, and TCRdb holds only the in-frame ones, with some missing. Here the sample spans more than 150,000 clones, around four fifths being singletons. The sequenced sample was peripheral blood. These receptor sequences come from a woman older than 75 with active or convalescent COVID-19. Each CDR3 is given with its conserved first and last residue. Fields, in order: clone size, V gene, D gene, J gene, CDR3 protein, CDR3 DNA. The D gene is left open where the match is weak. Clone size is given for some rows only: seen once, a few or many times, or a class if the clone is expanded.

>NA|TRBV9|TRBD2|TRBJ2-1
CASSATSGETYEQFF
TGTGCCAGCAGCGCTACTAGCGGGGAAACCTATGAGCAGTTCTTC
>NA|TRBV9|NA|TRBJ1-6
CASSEIPSSPLHF
TGTGCCAGCAGCGAGATCCCTAGCTCACCCCTCCACTTT
>few|TRBV3-1/TRBV3-2|NA|TRBJ2-5
CASSQGQQETQYF
TGTGCCAGCAGCCAAGGACAACAAGAGACCCAGTACTTC
>NA|TRBV21-1|NA|TRBJ1-1
CASSTRVSAFF
TGTGCCAGCAGTACCAGGGTTTCCGCTTTCTTT
>NA|TRBV5-1|NA|TRBJ1-2
CASSLTGRDGYTF
TGCGCCAGCAGCTTGACAGGGAGGGATGGCTACACCTTC
>NA|TRBV2|TRBD1|TRBJ1-1
CASSAQGFNTEAFF
TGTGCCAGCAGTGCACAGGGGTTCAACACTGAAGCTTTCTTT
>NA|TRBV20-1|NA|TRBJ1-5
CSASSGMGSNQPQHF
TGCAGTGCTAGTTCGGGGATGGGTAGCAATCAGCCCCAGCATTTT
>NA|TRBV11-2|NA|TRBJ1-2
CASSRVAGEYGYTF
TGTGCCAGCAGCCGAGTTGCCGGGGAATATGGCTACACCTTC
>NA|TRBV9|TRBD2|TRBJ2-5
CASSVDSGVQETQYF
TGTGCCAGCAGCGTAGATAGCGGGGTACAAGAGACCCAGTACTTC
>NA|TRBV29-1|NA|TRBJ1-1
CSGGEGASTEAFF
TGCAGCGGAGGAGAGGGCGCCTCGACTGAAGCTTTCTTT
>once|TRBV28|NA|TRBJ2-4
CASSLGVRDSNIQYF
TGTGCCAGCAGTTTGGGAGTTCGGGACTCAAACATTCAGTACTTC
>NA|TRBV5-1|TRBD1|TRBJ1-2
CASSLGQGVDYGYTF
TGCGCCAGCAGCTTAGGACAGGGGGTCGACTATGGCTACACCTTC
>NA|TRBV28|NA|TRBJ1-2
CASLKENNYGYTF
TGTGCCAGCCTCAAGGAGAATAACTATGGCTACACCTTC
>NA|TRBV20-1|NA|TRBJ2-7
CSANLGEGQYF
TGCAGTGCTAATCTGGGCGAAGGGCAGTACTTC
>NA|TRBV5-1|TRBD1|TRBJ2-3
CASSHRDRGWGDTQYF
TGCGCCAGCAGCCACCGGGACAGGGGCTGGGGAGATACGCAGTATTTT
>NA|TRBV6-5|TRBD1|TRBJ2-2
CASSPLTGVAGELFF
TGTGCCAGCAGTCCGCTGACAGGGGTTGCCGGGGAGCTGTTTTTT
>NA|TRBV6-1|TRBD1|TRBJ2-5
CASSEALWVEGAGETQYF
TGTGCCAGCAGTGAAGCGCTTTGGGTTGAGGGGGCCGGGGAGACCCAGTACTTC
>NA|TRBV30|NA|TRBJ1-3
CAWSGGQPGNTIYF
TGTGCCTGGAGCGGAGGACAGCCTGGAAACACCATATATTTT
>NA|TRBV6-5|TRBD1|TRBJ1-1
CASYQDRGTEAFF
TGTGCCAGCTATCAGGACAGGGGGACTGAAGCTTTCTTT
>once|TRBV19|TRBD1|TRBJ1-3
CASRGQASGNTIYF
TGTGCCAGTCGTGGACAGGCTTCTGGAAACACCATATATTTT
>NA|TRBV5-6|NA|TRBJ1-3
CASSLGQPTSGNTIYF
TGTGCCAGCAGCTTGGGACAGCCGACCTCTGGAAACACCATATATTTT
>NA|TRBV27|TRBD2|TRBJ2-7
CASSYGTSRVRPSYEQYF
TGTGCCAGCAGTTACGGGACTAGCCGCGTACGTCCTTCCTACGAGCAGTACTTC
>NA|TRBV19|NA|TRBJ1-2
CASSVDRTNYGYTF
TGTGCCAGTAGTGTCGACAGGACTAACTATGGCTACACCTTC
>NA|TRBV24-1|NA|TRBJ2-7
CATSGSGTNSYEQYF
TGTGCCACCAGTGGATCCGGGACAAACTCCTACGAGCAGTACTTC
>NA|TRBV7-7|NA|TRBJ2-1
CASSLDPGLEQFF
TGTGCCAGCAGCCTAGACCCGGGACTCGAGCAGTTCTTC
>NA|TRBV18|NA|TRBJ2-5
CASSPRPGEQETQYF
TGTGCCAGCTCACCCCGGCCGGGGGAACAAGAGACCCAGTACTTC
>NA|TRBV24-1|TRBD1|TRBJ2-5
CATSDLGDRTKETQYF
TGTGCCACCAGTGATTTGGGGGACAGGACTAAAGAGACCCAGTACTTC
>NA|TRBV6-6|NA|TRBJ1-5
CASSYAEPGHNQPQHF
TGTGCCAGCAGTTACGCGGAGCCGGGACACAATCAGCCCCAGCATTTT
>NA|TRBV7-8|TRBD1|TRBJ1-3
CASRPGSSGGTDSGNTIYF
TGTGCCAGCAGACCGGGGAGTTCAGGGGGCACAGACTCTGGAAACACCATATATTTT
>NA|TRBV3-1/TRBV3-2|NA|TRBJ2-7
CASSQEYWQKQYF
TGTGCCAGCAGCCAAGAATATTGGCAGAAGCAGTACTTC
>NA|TRBV7-9|NA|TRBJ1-2
CASTKWGDYGYTF
TGTGCCAGCACCAAGTGGGGGGACTATGGCTACACCTTC
>NA|TRBV5-1|TRBD1|TRBJ2-1
CASSWGTESNEQFF
TGCGCCAGCAGCTGGGGGACAGAAAGCAATGAGCAGTTCTTC
>NA|TRBV24-1|NA|TRBJ2-2
CATSESGTSSTGELFF
TGTGCCACCTCGGAAAGCGGGACAAGTTCCACCGGGGAGCTGTTTTTT
>NA|TRBV19|NA|TRBJ1-4
CASSIRGREKLFF
TGTGCCAGTAGTATTCGAGGGCGTGAAAAACTGTTTTTT
>NA|TRBV4-1|NA|TRBJ2-5
CASSQDPRETQYF
TGCGCCAGCAGCCAAGATCCCCGAGAGACCCAGTACTTC
>NA|TRBV4-1|TRBD1|TRBJ1-2
CASSQGQGDGYTF
TGCGCCAGCAGCCAAGGACAGGGGGACGGCTACACCTTC
>NA|TRBV9|TRBD1|TRBJ2-3
CASSVDTGGTDTQYF
TGTGCCAGCAGCGTAGATACAGGGGGCACAGATACGCAGTATTTT
>NA|TRBV5-4|TRBD1|TRBJ1-2
CASSFVQGPGGYTF
TGTGCCAGCAGCTTCGTACAGGGGCCGGGAGGCTACACCTTC
>NA|TRBV18|NA|TRBJ1-3
CASSPISDISGNTIYF
TGTGCCAGCTCACCGATTTCGGACATCTCTGGAAACACCATATATTTT
>NA|TRBV15|NA|TRBJ1-3
CATSRALSGNTIYF
TGTGCCACCAGCAGAGCTCTCAGTGGAAACACCATATATTTT
>NA|TRBV5-1|NA|TRBJ2-6
CASRMTASGANVLTF
TGCGCCAGCAGGATGACAGCCTCTGGGGCCAACGTCCTGACTTTC
>NA|TRBV7-2|TRBD2|TRBJ2-7
CASSLGLRGVSYEQYF
TGTGCCAGCAGCTTAGGTTTGCGGGGGGTGTCCTACGAGCAGTACTTC
>few|TRBV27|TRBD2|TRBJ2-7
CASSFGGGGEQYF
TGTGCCAGCAGTTTCGGCGGGGGTGGAGAGCAGTACTTC
>NA|TRBV29-1|TRBD1|TRBJ1-1
CSVEVGQGVQTEAFF
TGCAGCGTTGAGGTTGGACAGGGGGTTCAAACTGAAGCTTTCTTT
>once|TRBV5-6|NA|TRBJ1-1
CASSLGGGTMNTEAFF
TGTGCCAGCAGCTTGGGTGGGGGGACTATGAACACTGAAGCTTTCTTT
>NA|TRBV6-6|NA|TRBJ1-5
CAGTPGQPDQPQHF
TGTGCCGGAACCCCAGGGCAACCTGATCAGCCCCAGCATTTT
>NA|TRBV20-1|TRBD1|TRBJ1-1
CSASGQGRTEAFF
TGCAGTGCTAGTGGACAGGGGAGGACTGAAGCTTTCTTT
>NA|TRBV20-1|TRBD1|TRBJ2-2
CSASGAGGFTGELFF
TGCAGTGCTAGTGGGGCAGGGGGCTTCACCGGGGAGCTGTTTTTT
>NA|TRBV7-2|NA|TRBJ1-1
CASSLAGGVAEAFF
TGTGCCAGCAGCTTAGCGGGGGGGGTCGCTGAAGCTTTCTTT